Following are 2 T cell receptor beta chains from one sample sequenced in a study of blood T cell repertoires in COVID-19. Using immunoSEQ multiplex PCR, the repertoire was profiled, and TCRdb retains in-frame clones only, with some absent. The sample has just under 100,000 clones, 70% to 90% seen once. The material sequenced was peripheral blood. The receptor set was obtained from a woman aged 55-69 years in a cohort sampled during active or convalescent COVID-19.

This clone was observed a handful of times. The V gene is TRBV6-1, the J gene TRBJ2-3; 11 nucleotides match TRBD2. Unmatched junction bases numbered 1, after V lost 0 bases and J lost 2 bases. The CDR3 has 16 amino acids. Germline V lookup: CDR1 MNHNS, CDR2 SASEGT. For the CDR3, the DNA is TGTGCCAGCAGTGAAGCTAGCGGGGGGGCCACAGATACGCAGTATTTT. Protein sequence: CASSEASGGATDTQYF.

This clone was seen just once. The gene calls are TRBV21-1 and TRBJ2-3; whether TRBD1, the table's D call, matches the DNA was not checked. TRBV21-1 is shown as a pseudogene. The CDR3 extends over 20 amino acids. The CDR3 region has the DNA TGTGCCAGCAGCAAAAGGGATATGGGGGCAGGGGGAACGGGCACAGATACGCAGTATTTT. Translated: CASSKRDMGAGGTGTDTQYF.